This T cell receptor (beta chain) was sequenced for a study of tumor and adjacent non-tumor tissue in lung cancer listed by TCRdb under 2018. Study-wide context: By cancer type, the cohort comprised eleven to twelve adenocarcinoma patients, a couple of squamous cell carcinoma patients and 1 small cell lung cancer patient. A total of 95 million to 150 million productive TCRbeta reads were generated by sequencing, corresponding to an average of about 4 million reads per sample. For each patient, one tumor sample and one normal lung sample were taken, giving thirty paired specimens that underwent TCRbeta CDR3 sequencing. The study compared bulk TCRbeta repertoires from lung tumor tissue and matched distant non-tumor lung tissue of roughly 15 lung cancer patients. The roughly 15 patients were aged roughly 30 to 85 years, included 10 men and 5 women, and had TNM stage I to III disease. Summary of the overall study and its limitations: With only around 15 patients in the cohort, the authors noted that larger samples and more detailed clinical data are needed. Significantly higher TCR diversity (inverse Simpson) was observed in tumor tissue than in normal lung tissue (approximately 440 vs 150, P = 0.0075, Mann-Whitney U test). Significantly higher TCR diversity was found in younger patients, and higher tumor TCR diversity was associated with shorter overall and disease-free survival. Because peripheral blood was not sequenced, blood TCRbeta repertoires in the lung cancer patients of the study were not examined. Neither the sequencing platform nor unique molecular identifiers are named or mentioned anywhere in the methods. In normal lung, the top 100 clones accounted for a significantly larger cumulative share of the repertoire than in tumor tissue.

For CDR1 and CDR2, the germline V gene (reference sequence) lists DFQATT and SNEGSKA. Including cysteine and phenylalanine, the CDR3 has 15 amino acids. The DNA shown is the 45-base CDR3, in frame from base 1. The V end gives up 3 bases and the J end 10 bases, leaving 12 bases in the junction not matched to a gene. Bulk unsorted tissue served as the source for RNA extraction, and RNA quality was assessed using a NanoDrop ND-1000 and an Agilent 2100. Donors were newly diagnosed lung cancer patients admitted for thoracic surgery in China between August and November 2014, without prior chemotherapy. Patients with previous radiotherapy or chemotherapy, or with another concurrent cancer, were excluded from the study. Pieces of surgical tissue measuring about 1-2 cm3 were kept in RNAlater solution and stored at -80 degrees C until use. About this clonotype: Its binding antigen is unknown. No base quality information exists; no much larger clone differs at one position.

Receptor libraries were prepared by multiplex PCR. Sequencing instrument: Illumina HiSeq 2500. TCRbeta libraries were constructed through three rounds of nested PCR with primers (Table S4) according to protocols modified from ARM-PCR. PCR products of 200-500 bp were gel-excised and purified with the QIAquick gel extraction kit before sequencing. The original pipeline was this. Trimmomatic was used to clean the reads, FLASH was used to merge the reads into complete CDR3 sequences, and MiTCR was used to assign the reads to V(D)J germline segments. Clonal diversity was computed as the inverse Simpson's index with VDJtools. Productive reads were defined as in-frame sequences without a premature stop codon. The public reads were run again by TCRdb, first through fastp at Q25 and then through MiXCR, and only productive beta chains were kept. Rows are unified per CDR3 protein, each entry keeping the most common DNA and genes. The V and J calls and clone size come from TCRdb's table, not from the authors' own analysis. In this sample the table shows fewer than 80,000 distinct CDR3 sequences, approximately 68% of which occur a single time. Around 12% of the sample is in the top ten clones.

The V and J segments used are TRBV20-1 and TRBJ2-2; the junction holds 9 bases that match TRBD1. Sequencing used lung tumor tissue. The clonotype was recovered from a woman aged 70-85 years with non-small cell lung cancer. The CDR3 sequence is CSARVGQGVTMELFF. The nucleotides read TGCAGTGCTAGGGTGGGACAGGGCGTCACCATGGAGCTGTTTTTT.